This TCR beta chain was sequenced for a study of cytomegalovirus exposure and HLA in healthy donors. CDR3 length equals 13 residues. The germline gives CDR1 SGHRS, CDR2 YFSETQ. With V trimmed by 5 bases and J by 2 bases, 2 bases remained unmatched. In the PCR, 60 Vbeta and 13 Jbeta primers were used. Data came from immunoSEQ multiplex PCR; TCRdb stores just in-frame clones and leaves some out. The data contain roughly 180,000 clones, 75% to 90% of them singletons. Study-wide findings and caveats: Analysis was performed later, and it showed HLA-associated TCR beta chains to be more clonally expanded than equally common others. A missense variant in DCLRE1C was later tied to TCR beta V- and J-gene trimming. A later analysis found common viral pathogens apparently linked to several of the most significant clusters. What was likely a sequencing artifact was a cluster of highly shared sequence variants.

As to this clone: What it binds is not known.

This TCR came from a girl between 5 and 17 years old in good health and CMV-seropositive. This sequence joins TRBV5-1 and TRBJ2-7; 9 bases are shared with TRBD1. What was sequenced was PBMCs. In DNA, the CDR3 is TGCGCCAGCAGTGGACAGGGGCCCTACGAGCAGTACTTC. Residues: CASSGQGPYEQYF. The variable domain in full, with the rest retrieved from reference TRBV5-1 and TRBJ2-7, is KAGVTQTPRYLIKTRGQQVTLSCSPISGHRSVSWYQQTPGQGLQFLFEYFSETQRNKGNFPGRFSGRQFSNSRSEMNVSTLELGDSALYLCASSGQGPYEQYFGPGTRLTVT.